A selection of T cell receptor beta chains follows, all from one sample in a study of cytomegalovirus exposure and HLA in healthy donors. Sequencing used immunoSEQ multiplex PCR; TCRdb keeps in-frame clones, though not all of them. The sample has roughly 89,000 clones, about four fifths seen once. The specimen was PBMCs. The receptors stem from a woman aged 25 to 39 in good health and CMV-seronegative. The CDR3 runs from the conserved cysteine through the conserved F or W. D genes are given only for firm matches. The size of a clone is reported for some rows only, either as once, few or many, or as a class for expanded clones.

DNA,CDR3,V,D,size,length,J
TGTGCCACCGCTTCCGGGGAGCAGTTCTTC,CATASGEQFF,TRBV19,NA,NA,10,TRBJ2-1
TGCGCCAGCAGCTTGGCGGGGGGGCGAGGTAATGAAAAACTGTTTTTT,CASSLAGGRGNEKLFF,TRBV5-1,NA,NA,16,TRBJ1-4
TGTGCCAGCATCACATGGACTAGCTCGAACACCGGGGAGCTGTTTTTT,CASITWTSSNTGELFF,TRBV7-2,TRBD2,NA,16,TRBJ2-2
TGTGCCAGTAGTATAACTGGAGGAAGTATCACCGGGGAGCTGTTTTTT,CASSITGGSITGELFF,TRBV19,NA,NA,16,TRBJ2-2
TGTGCCAGCAGCAAAAGGAGGGAATATTTGGCTGGACAGGGTCGTGACACTGAAGCTTTCTTT,CASSKRREYLAGQGRDTEAFF,TRBV21-1,NA,NA,21,TRBJ1-1
TGTGCCAGCAGCCGAAGGACTGACGTTGAGCAGTACTTC,CASSRRTDVEQYF,TRBV5-4,NA,NA,13,TRBJ2-7
TGTGCCAGCAGTTTGACAGCCGCCGGAGGGGCTTTCTTT,CASSLTAAGGAFF,TRBV28,NA,NA,13,TRBJ1-1
TGTGCCAGCAGCTTAGACCGCAGGGATTACGAGCAGTACTTC,CASSLDRRDYEQYF,TRBV7-8,NA,once,14,TRBJ2-7
TGTGCCAGCAGTCTACAGGGACAGCCCCAGCATTTT,CASSLQGQPQHF,TRBV6-1,NA,few,12,TRBJ1-5
TGTGCCAGCAGCTTAGAGGTCCTAGCGGGTCGCAATGAGCAGTTCTTC,CASSLEVLAGRNEQFF,TRBV11-3,TRBD2,NA,16,TRBJ2-1
TGTGCCAGTAGTATATGGAGACAGTTGTCGCAGCCCCAGCATTTT,CASSIWRQLSQPQHF,TRBV19,NA,NA,15,TRBJ1-5
TGTGCCAGCAGTGGGTGGGACAGGGACACCGGGGAGCTGTTTTTT,CASSGWDRDTGELFF,TRBV6-1,TRBD1,NA,15,TRBJ2-2
TGTGCCAGCAGCAGAACCCTTCTGGGGGGGAGCTCCTACGAGCAGTACTTC,CASSRTLLGGSSYEQYF,TRBV9,TRBD2,few,17,TRBJ2-7
TGTGCCAGCAGTATAAGGGGAGAGACCCAGTACTTC,CASSIRGETQYF,TRBV6-5,NA,NA,12,TRBJ2-5
TGTGCCAGCAGTGGACTAGCGGGAGTCTACAATGAGCAGTTCTTC,CASSGLAGVYNEQFF,TRBV6-4,TRBD2,NA,15,TRBJ2-1
TGTGCCAGCAGTTTAGTTGGGGGACAGGGGGCTCGGGCTTTCTTT,CASSLVGGQGARAFF,TRBV27,TRBD1,NA,15,TRBJ1-1
TGTGCCAGCAGGCCTATTGGAGATACGCAGTATTTT,CASRPIGDTQYF,TRBV7-9,NA,NA,12,TRBJ2-3
TGCGCCAGCAGCTTGGAGGGCGCAGGGGGCTATGGCTACACCTTC,CASSLEGAGGYGYTF,TRBV5-1,TRBD1,NA,15,TRBJ1-2
TGTGCCAGCAGCTTGATCCGGGACAGGGGGGGAATAACCCAGTACTTC,CASSLIRDRGGITQYF,TRBV5-6,TRBD1,NA,16,TRBJ2-5